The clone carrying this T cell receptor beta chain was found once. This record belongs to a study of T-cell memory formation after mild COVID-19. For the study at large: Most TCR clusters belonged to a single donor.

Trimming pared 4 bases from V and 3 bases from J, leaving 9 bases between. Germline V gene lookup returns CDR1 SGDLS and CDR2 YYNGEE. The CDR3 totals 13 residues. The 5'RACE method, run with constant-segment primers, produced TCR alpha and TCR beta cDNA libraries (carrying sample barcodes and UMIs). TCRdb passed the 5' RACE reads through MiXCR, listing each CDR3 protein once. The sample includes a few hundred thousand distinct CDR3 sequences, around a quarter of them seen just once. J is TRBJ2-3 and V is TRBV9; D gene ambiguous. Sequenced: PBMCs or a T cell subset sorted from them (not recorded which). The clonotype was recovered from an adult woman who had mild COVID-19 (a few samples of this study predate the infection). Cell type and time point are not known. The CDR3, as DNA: TGTGCCAGCAGCCCCCAAAGAACAGATACGCAGTATTTT. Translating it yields CASSPQRTDTQYF.